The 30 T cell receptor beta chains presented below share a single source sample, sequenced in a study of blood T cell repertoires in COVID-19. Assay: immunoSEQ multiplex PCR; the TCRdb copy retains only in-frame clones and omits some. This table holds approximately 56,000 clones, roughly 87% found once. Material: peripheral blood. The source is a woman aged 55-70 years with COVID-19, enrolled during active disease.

CDR3: CASSSQGGPGQPQHF. The DNA for the CDR3 is TGTGCCAGCAGCTCCCAGGGGGGACCCGGTCAGCCCCAGCATTTT. The chain links TRBV7-2 to TRBJ1-5, with TRBD1 identical over 7 bases. The CDR3 totals 15 residues. In germline, CDR1 is SGHTA, CDR2 FQGNSA. With 4 bases clipped from V and 6 bases from J, the junction kept 9 bases outside the gene matches. Full variable domain (rest looked up from reference TRBV7-2 and TRBJ1-5): GAGVSQSPSNKVTEKGKDVELRCDPISGHTALYWYRQSLGQGLEFLIYFQGNSAPDKSGLPSDRFSAERTGGSVSTLTIQRTQQEDSAVYLCASSSQGGPGQPQHFGDGTRLSIL.

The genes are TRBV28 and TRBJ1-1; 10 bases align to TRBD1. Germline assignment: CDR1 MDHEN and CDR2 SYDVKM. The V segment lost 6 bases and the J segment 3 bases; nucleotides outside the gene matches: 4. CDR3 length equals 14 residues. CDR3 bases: TGTGCCAGCAGCACCGGGACAGGGGACACTGAAGCTTTCTTT. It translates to CASSTGTGDTEAFF.

This CDR3 reads CASSPWDRKETEAFF. As DNA, the CDR3 is TGTGCCAGCAGCCCATGGGACAGAAAAGAGACTGAAGCTTTCTTT. The chain uses TRBV7-9 and TRBJ1-1, with 7 bases that match TRBD1. This CDR3 is built from 15 residues. The J segment lost 5 bases and the V segment lost 5 bases, leaving 11 bases of the junction unmatched. Germline V gene data show CDR1 as SEHNR and CDR2 as FQNEAQ (reference sequence). Variable domain in full (rest from reference TRBV7-9 and TRBJ1-1): DTGVSQNPRHKITKRGQNVTFRCDPISEHNRLYWYRQTLGQGPEFLTYFQNEAQLEKSRLLSDRFSAERPKGSFSTLEIQRTEQGDSAMYLCASSPWDRKETEAFFGQGTRLTVV.

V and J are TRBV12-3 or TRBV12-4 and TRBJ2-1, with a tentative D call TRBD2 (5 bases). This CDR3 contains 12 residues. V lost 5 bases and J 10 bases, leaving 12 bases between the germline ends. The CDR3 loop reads CASSPGLIEQFF. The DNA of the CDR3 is TGTGCCAGCAGTCCCGGACTGATCGAGCAGTTCTTC.

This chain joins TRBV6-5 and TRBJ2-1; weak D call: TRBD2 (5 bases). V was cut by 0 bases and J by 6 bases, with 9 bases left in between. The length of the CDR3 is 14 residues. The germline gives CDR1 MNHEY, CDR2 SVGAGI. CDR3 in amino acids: CASSYSGSPNEQFF. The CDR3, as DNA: TGTGCCAGCAGTTACTCGGGGAGTCCCAATGAGCAGTTCTTC.

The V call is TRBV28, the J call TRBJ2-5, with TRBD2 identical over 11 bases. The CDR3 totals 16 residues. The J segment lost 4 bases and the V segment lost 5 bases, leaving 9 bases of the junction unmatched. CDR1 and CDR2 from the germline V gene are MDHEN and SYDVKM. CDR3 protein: CASSPLAGGRRETQYF. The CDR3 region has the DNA TGTGCCAGCAGTCCCCTAGCGGGAGGCCGTAGAGAGACCCAGTACTTC.

The DNA of the CDR3 is TGTGCCAGCAGCTTAAATTGGGCTAGCGGGTACAATGAGCAGTTCTTC. Protein sequence: CASSLNWASGYNEQFF. The V and J genes are TRBV7-2 and TRBJ2-1; 8 bases line up with TRBD2. This CDR3 is 16 amino acids long. After removal of 2 bases from V and 4 bases from J, the junction contained 7 bases not matched to a gene. Germline CDR1 reads SGHTA; CDR2 reads FQGNSA.

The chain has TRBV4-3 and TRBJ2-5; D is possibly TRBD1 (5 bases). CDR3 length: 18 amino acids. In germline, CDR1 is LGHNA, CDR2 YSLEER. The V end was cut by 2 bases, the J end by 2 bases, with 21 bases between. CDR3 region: CASSQRSPRGGGQETQYF. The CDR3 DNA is TGCGCCAGCAGCCAACGTTCCCCAAGGGGCGGCGGACAAGAGACCCAGTACTTC.

Here the CDR3 reads CAINPGLTYNEQFF. In DNA form, the CDR3 reads TGTGCCATCAACCCCGGACTTACCTACAATGAGCAGTTCTTC. This sequence joins TRBV10-3 and TRBJ2-1; tentative D call: TRBD2 (5 bases). The ends were cut back, 7 bases at V and 2 bases at J, with 12 bases in the middle. From germline, CDR1 is ENHRY and CDR2 SYGVKD. The CDR3 covers 14 residues.

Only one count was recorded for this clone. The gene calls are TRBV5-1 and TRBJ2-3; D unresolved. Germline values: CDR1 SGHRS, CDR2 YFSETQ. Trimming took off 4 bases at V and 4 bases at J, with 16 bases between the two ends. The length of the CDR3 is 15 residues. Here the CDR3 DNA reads TGCGCCAGCAGCAACGGGTCTGTGAATGCAGATACGCAGTATTTT. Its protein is CASSNGSVNADTQYF.

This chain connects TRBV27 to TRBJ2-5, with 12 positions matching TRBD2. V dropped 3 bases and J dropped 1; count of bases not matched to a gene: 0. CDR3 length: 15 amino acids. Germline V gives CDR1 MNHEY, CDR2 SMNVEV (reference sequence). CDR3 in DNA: TGTGCCAGCAGTTTGACTAGCGGGGGCCAAGAGACCCAGTACTTC. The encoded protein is CASSLTSGGQETQYF.

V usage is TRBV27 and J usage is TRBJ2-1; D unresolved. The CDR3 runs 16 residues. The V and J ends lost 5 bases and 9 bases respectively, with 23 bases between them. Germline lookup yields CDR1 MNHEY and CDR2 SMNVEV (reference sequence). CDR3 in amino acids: CASSRAAVGSLGEQFF. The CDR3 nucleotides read TGTGCCAGCAGTCGAGCCGCGGTTGGAAGCTTGGGTGAGCAGTTCTTC.

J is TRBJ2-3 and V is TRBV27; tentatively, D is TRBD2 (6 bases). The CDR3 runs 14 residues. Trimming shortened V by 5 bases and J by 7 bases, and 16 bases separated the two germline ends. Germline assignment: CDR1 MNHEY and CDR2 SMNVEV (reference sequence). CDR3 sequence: CASSPDPGDYTQYF. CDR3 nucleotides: TGTGCCAGCAGTCCGGACCCGGGAGATTATACGCAGTATTTT.

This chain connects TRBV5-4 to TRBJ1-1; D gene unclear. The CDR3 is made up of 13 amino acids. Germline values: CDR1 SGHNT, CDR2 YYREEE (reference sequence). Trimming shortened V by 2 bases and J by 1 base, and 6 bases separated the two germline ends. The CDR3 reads CASSFGWNTEAFF. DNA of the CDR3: TGTGCCAGCAGCTTCGGTTGGAACACTGAAGCTTTCTTT.

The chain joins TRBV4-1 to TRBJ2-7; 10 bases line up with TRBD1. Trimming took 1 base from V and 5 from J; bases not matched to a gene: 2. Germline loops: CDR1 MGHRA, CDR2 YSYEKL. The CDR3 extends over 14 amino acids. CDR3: CASSQGGQGNEQYF. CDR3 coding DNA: TGCGCCAGCAGCCAAGGGGGACAGGGGAACGAGCAGTACTTC.

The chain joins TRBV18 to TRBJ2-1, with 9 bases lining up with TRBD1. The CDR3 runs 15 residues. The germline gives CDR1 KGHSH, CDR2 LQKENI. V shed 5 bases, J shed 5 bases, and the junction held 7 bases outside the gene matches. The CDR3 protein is CASSSRTGVDNEQFF. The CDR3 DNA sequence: TGTGCCAGCTCATCGCGGACAGGGGTGGACAATGAGCAGTTCTTC.

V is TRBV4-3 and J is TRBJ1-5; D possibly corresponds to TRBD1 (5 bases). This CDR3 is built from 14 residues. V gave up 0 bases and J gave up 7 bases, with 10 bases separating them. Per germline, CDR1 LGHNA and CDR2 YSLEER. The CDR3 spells CASSQDKGFQPQHF. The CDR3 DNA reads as TGCGCCAGCAGCCAAGATAAGGGGTTCCAGCCCCAGCATTTT.

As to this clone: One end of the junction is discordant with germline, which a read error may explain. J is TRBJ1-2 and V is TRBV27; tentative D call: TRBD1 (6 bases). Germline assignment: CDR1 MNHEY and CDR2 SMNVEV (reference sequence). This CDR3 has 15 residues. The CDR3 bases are TGTGCCAGCAGCCTGACGCCGGGACACCCCTTGGATAGGGCCTTC. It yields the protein CASSLTPGHPLDRAF.

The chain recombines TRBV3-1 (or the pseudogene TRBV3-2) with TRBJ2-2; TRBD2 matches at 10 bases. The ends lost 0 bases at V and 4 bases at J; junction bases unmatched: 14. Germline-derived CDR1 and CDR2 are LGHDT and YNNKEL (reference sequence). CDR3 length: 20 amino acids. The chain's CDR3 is CASSQEPLAGAWGPTGELFF. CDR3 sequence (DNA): TGTGCCAGCAGCCAAGAGCCCCTAGCGGGGGCCTGGGGGCCCACCGGGGAGCTGTTTTTT.

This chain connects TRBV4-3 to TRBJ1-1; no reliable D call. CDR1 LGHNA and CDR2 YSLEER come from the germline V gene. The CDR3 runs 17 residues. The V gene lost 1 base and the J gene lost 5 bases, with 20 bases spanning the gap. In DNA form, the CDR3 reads TGCGCCAGCAGCCAAGCGCGAGGTCCTGTTAGGAGGACTGAAGCTTTCTTT. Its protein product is CASSQARGPVRRTEAFF.

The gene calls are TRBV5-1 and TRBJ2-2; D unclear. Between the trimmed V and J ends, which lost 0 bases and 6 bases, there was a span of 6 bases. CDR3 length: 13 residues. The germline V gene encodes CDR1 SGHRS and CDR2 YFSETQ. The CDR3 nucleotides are TGCGCCAGCAGCTTGGAGTGGCCCGGGGAGCTGTTTTTT. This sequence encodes CASSLEWPGELFF.

The DNA for the CDR3 is TGCGCCAGCAGTGAACAGTACACCGGGGAGCTGTTTTTT. Protein: CASSEQYTGELFF. V gene TRBV10-1 combines with J gene TRBJ2-2; D remains ambiguous. This CDR3 is built from 13 residues. Trimming took off 3 bases at V and 3 bases at J, with 5 bases between the two ends. CDR1 and CDR2 (germline): WNHNN, SYGVQD (reference sequence).

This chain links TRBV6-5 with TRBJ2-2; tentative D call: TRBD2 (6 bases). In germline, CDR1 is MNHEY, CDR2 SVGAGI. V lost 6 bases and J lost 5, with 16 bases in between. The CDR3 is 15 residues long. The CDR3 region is CASRTGTLRTGELFF. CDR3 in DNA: TGTGCCAGCAGAACCGGGACTCTACGGACCGGGGAGCTGTTTTTT.

This chain's CDR3 is CASSLGRWPNEQFF. The CDR3 region has the DNA TGTGCCAGCAGCTTGGGCCGCTGGCCCAATGAGCAGTTCTTC. The chain employs TRBV11-1 and TRBJ2-1; no clear D gene. Germline V CDR1 and CDR2: SGHAT, FQDESV (reference sequence). The CDR3 length is 14 residues. Trimming left V 3 bases short and J 6 bases short, with 12 bases between.

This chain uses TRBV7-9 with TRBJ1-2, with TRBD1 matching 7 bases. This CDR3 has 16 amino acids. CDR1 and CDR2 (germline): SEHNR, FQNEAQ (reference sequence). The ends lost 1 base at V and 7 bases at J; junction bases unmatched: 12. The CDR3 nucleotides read TGTGCCAGCAGCTTAGATACAGGGGATGTCGCCGGTGGCTACACCTTC. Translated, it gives CASSLDTGDVAGGYTF.

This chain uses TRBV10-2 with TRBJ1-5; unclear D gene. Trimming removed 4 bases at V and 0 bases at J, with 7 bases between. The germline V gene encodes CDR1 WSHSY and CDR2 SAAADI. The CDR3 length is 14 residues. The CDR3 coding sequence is TGCGCCAGCAGTGGGGCGAATAGCAATCAGCCCCAGCATTTT. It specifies CASSGANSNQPQHF.

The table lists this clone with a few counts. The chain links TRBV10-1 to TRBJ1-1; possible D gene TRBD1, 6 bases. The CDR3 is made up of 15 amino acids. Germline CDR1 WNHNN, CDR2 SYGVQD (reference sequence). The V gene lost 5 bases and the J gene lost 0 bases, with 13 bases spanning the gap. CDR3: CASSPGQTMNTEAFF. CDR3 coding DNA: TGCGCCAGCAGTCCTGGACAGACTATGAACACTGAAGCTTTCTTT.

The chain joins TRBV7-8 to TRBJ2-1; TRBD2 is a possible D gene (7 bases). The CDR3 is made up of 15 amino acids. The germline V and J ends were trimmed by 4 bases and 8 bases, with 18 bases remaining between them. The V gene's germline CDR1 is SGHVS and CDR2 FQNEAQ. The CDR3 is CASSSFRGRGDEQFF. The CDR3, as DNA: TGTGCCAGCAGCTCTTTCCGGGGGAGGGGGGATGAGCAGTTCTTC.

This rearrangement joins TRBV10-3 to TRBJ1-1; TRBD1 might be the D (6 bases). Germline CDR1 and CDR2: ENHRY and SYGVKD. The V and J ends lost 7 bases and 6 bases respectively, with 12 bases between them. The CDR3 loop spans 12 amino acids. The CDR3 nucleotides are TGTGCCATCACCGACGGACAGTCTGAAGCTTTCTTT. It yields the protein CAITDGQSEAFF.

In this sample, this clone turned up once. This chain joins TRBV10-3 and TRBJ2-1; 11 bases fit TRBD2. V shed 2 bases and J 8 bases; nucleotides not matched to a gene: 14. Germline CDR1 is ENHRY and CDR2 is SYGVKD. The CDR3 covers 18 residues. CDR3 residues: CAISEPPGLADQRDEQFF. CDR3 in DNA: TGTGCCATCAGTGAGCCGCCGGGACTAGCGGACCAGAGGGATGAGCAGTTCTTC.